Each of the 3 T cell receptor beta chains below was sequenced from the same sample in a study of response to subunit inactivated influenza vaccine. Each CDR3 protein is one row after TCRdb ran MiXCR on the RT-PCR reads. The sample gives over 150,000 distinct CDR3 sequences, about 10% of which show up once; 35% to 40% is in the top ten. This material consisted of CD8+ T cells sorted from PBMCs, taken less than 25 months after vaccination. Receptors were obtained from a man in his fifties or sixties who received an inactivated influenza vaccine.

The V call is TRBV27, the J call TRBJ2-2, with D perhaps matching TRBD2 (6 bases). Deletions cut 3 bases from V and 6 bases from J, with 17 bases between. In germline, CDR1 is MNHEY, CDR2 SMNVEV (reference sequence). There are 16 residues in the CDR3. CDR3 in amino acids: CASSLARPGGAGELFF. The CDR3 DNA reads TGTGCCAGCAGTTTGGCAAGGCCAGGCGGGGCCGGGGAGCTGTTTTTT.

The V gene is TRBV20-1, the J gene TRBJ2-1; 13 bases line up with TRBD2. The ends lost 6 bases at V and 4 bases at J; junction bases unmatched: 6. The CDR3 contains 15 residues. Germline V gives CDR1 DFQATT, CDR2 SNEGSKA (reference sequence). The CDR3 region is CSAPRLAGGYNEQFF. The CDR3 bases are TGCAGTGCCCCGAGACTAGCGGGGGGATACAATGAGCAGTTCTTC.

The chain combines TRBV30 with TRBJ1-2, with D perhaps TRBD1 (5 bases). Deletions cut 1 base from V and 7 bases from J, with 7 bases between. Germline-derived CDR1 and CDR2 are GTSNPN and SVGIG (reference sequence). The CDR3 sequence is 11 residues long. Here the CDR3 reads CAWSGGTGYTF. CDR3 DNA: TGTGCCTGGAGTGGGGGGACTGGCTACACCTTC.